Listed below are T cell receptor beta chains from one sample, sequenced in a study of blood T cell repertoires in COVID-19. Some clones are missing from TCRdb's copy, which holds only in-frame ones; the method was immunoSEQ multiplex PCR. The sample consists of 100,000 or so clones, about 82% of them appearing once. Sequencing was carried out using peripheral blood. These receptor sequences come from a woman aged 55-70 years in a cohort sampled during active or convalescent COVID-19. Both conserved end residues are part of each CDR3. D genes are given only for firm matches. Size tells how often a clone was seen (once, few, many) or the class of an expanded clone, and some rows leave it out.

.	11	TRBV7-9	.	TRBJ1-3	CASSFLNTIYF	TGTGCCAGCAGCTTCTTAAACACCATATATTTT
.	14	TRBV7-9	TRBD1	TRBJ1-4	CASSLGTANEKLFF	TGTGCCAGCAGCTTGGGGACAGCTAATGAAAAACTGTTTTTT
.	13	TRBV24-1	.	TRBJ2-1	CATSGYRGSPQFF	TGTGCCACCAGTGGCTATCGGGGATCCCCCCAGTTCTTC
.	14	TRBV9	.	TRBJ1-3	CASSVESLRPTIYF	TGTGCCAGCAGCGTAGAATCCCTACGCCCCACCATATATTTT
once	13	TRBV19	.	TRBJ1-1	CASRWGVNTEAFF	TGTGCCAGTAGGTGGGGAGTGAACACTGAAGCTTTCTTT
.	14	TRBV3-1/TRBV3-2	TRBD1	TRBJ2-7	CASSPDRGPGEQYF	TGTGCCAGCAGCCCTGACAGGGGGCCTGGCGAGCAGTACTTC
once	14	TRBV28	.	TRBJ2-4	CASSNLGSKNIQYF	TGTGCCAGCAGCAACCTGGGCTCCAAAAACATTCAGTACTTC
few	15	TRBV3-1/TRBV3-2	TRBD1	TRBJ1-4	CASSQLGTGNEKLFF	TGTGCCAGCAGCCAATTGGGGACAGGGAATGAAAAACTGTTTTTT
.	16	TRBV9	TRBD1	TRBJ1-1	CASSVAPTGGNTEAFF	TGTGCCAGCAGCGTGGCTCCAACAGGGGGGAACACTGAAGCTTTCTTT
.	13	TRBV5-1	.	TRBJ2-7	CASSPPQGYEQYF	TGCGCCAGCAGCCCGCCACAGGGCTACGAGCAGTACTTC
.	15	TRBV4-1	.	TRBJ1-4	CASSQQTVLNEKLFF	TGCGCCAGCAGCCAACAGACAGTCCTCAATGAAAAACTGTTTTTT
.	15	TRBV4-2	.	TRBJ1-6	CASSQDYFGNSPLHF	TGTGCCAGCAGCCAAGATTATTTCGGGAATTCACCCCTCCACTTT
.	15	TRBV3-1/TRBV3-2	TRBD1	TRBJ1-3	CASSHRTGQGNTIYF	TGTGCCAGCAGCCACCGGACAGGTCAGGGAAACACCATATATTTT
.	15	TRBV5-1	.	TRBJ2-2	CASGGGAANTGELFF	TGCGCCAGCGGAGGGGGCGCGGCGAACACCGGGGAGCTGTTTTTT
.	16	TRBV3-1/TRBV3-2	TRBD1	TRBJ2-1	CASSQDWDRDTNEQFF	TGTGCCAGCAGCCAAGATTGGGACAGGGATACGAATGAGCAGTTCTTC
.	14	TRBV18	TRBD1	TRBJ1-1	CASSPRTGNTEAFF	TGTGCCAGCTCACCTCGGACAGGGAACACTGAAGCTTTCTTT
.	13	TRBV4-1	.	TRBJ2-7	CASSQSRGNEQYF	TGCGCCAGCAGCCAAAGTCGGGGTAACGAGCAGTACTTC
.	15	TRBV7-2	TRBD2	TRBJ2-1	CASSLGRGGYNEQFF	TGTGCCAGCAGCTTAGGGCGGGGGGGCTACAATGAGCAGTTCTTC
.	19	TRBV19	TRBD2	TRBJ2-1	CASSSLQRLASPRYNEQFF	TGTGCCAGTAGCTCCCTCCAAAGACTAGCGAGCCCGCGGTACAATGAGCAGTTCTTC
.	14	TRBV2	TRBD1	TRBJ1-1	CASKGQGINTEAFF	TGTGCCAGCAAGGGACAGGGGATTAACACTGAAGCTTTCTTT
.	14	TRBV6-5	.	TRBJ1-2	CASSYGGRGYGYTF	TGTGCCAGCAGTTACGGTGGGAGAGGTTATGGCTACACCTTC
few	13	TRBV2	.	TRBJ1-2	CASSEDRGYGYTF	TGTGCCAGCAGTGAGGACCGGGGTTATGGCTACACCTTC
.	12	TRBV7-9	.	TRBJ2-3	CASSLSTDTQYF	TGTGCCAGCAGCCTTAGCACAGATACGCAGTATTTT
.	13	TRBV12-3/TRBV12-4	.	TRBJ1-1	CASSLLENTEAFF	TGTGCCAGCAGTTTGCTAGAGAACACTGAAGCTTTCTTT
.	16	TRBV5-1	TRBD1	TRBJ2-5	CASSQPTGTERETQYF	TGCGCCAGCAGCCAACCAACCGGGACAGAGCGAGAGACCCAGTACTTC
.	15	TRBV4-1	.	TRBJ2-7	CASSESIGRQASKYF	TGCGCCAGCAGCGAAAGCATCGGCCGACAGGCGAGCAAGTACTTC
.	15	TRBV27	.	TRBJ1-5	CASSYGRGSNQPQHF	TGTGCCAGCAGTTACGGGAGGGGGAGTAATCAGCCCCAGCATTTT